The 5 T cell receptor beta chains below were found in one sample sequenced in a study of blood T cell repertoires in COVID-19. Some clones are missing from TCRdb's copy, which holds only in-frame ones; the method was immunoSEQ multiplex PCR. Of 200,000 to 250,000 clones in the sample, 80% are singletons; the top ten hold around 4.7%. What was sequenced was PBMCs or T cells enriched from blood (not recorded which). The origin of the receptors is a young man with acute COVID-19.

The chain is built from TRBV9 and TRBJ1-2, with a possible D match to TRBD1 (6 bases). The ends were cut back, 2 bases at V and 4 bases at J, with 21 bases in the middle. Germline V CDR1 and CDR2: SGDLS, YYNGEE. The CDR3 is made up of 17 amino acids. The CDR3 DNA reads TGTGCCAGCAGCGTCGCCCCTAGATTTAAGGACAGCTATGGCTACACCTTC. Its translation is CASSVAPRFKDSYGYTF.

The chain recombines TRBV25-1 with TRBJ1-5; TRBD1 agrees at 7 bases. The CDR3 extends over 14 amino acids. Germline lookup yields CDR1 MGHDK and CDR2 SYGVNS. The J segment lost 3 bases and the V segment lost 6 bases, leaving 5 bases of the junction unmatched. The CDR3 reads CASSLTGNNQPQHF. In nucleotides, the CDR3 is TGTGCCAGCAGCCTGACAGGGAACAATCAGCCCCAGCATTTT.

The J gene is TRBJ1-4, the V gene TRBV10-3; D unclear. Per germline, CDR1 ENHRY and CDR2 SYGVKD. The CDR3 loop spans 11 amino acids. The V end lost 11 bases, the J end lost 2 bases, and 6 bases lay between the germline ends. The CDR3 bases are TGTGCCGTCGGGACTAATGAAAAACTGTTTTTT. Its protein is CAVGTNEKLFF.

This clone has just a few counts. Written as DNA, the CDR3 is TGTGCCAGTAGGTCCTTCGACAGGGCATTTATTGATGGCTACACCTTC. Its protein product is CASRSFDRAFIDGYTF. The chain has TRBV19 and TRBJ1-2; 7 bases line up with TRBD1. CDR3 size: 16 residues. Germline V gene sequence: CDR1 LNHDA, CDR2 SQIVND (reference sequence). V was pared by 6 bases and J by 6 bases, with 16 bases of the junction left unmatched.

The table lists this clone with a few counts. The CDR3 protein is CASSLAGPPYEQYF. CDR3 bases: TGTGCCAGCAGCTTGGCGGGGCCCCCCTACGAGCAGTACTTC. The chain combines TRBV7-3 with TRBJ2-7; D is possibly TRBD2 (6 bases). Germline V gives CDR1 SGHTA, CDR2 FQGTGA. Trimming pared 3 bases from V and 2 bases from J, leaving 11 bases between. The CDR3 is made up of 14 amino acids.